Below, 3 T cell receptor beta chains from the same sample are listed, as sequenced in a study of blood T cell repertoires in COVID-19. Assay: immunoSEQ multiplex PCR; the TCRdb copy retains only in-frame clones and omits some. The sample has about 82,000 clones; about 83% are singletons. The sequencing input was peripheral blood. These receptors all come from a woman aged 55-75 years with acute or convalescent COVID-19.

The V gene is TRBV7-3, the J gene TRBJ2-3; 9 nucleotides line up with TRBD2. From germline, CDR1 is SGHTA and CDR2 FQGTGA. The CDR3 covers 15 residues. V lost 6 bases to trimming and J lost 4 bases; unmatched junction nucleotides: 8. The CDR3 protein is CASRLGLAGPDTQYF. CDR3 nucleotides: TGTGCCAGCAGGCTAGGGCTAGCGGGGCCAGATACGCAGTATTTT.

CDR3 region: CASSNPPRQPQHF. The CDR3, as DNA: TGTGCCAGTAGTAACCCCCCTAGGCAGCCCCAGCATTTT. This chain uses TRBV19 with TRBJ1-5; no clear D gene. Germline lookup yields CDR1 LNHDA and CDR2 SQIVND (reference sequence). The length of the CDR3 is 13 residues. Between the trimmed V and J ends, which lost 4 bases and 7 bases, there was a span of 11 bases.

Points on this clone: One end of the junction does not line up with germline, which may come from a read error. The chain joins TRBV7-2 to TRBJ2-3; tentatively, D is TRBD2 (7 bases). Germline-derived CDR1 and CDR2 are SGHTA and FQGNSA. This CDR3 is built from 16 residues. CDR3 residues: CASNLFGGPSTDTQYF. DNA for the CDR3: TGTGCCAGCAACTTATTCGGGGGGCCCTCGACAGATACGCAGTATTTT.